What follows is one T cell receptor (beta chain) and its context. The data belong to a study of TIL therapy for anti-PD-1-resistant metastatic lung cancer. Time point denoted: pre-treatment sample, taken before nivolumab and TIL therapy. The libraries were made with immunoSEQ v3. This table comes from immunoSEQ multiplex PCR, and its TCRdb copy is limited to in-frame clones, with some not included. The table has 60,000 or so clones, under 75% seen once. CDR1 is LNHDA and CDR2 is SQIVND in the germline V gene (reference sequence). This CDR3 contains 14 residues. The V and J ends lost 5 bases and 5 bases respectively, with 15 bases between them.

This receptor was identified in a person between 30 and 80 years old with non-small cell lung cancer. V and J are TRBV19 and TRBJ1-1; TRBD1 is a possible D gene (5 bases). The source material was blood, sampled at baseline. The CDR3 here is CASSEGPGGTEAFF. The CDR3, as DNA: TGTGCCAGTAGTGAGGGACCCGGGGGGACTGAAGCTTTCTTT.